Sequencing of this T cell receptor (beta chain) was carried out in a study of blood T cells in healthy people across ages. Note on this clonotype: Antigen: not known.

The study, taken as a whole, reports: A roughly linear age-dependent decrease characterized TCR beta diversity per million T cells. Lack of knowledge of donor CMV status possibly confounded expanded clonotype changes.

Then a second PCR, running about 6 to 11 cycles, was carried out with a sample-barcoded 5' primer and a J-beta primer mix. Per-sample output comprised a minimum of 3 million paired-end reads containing CDR3. Using its own MiXCR run on the 5' RACE reads, TCRdb lists one record per CDR3 protein. The sample consists of 980,000 or so distinct CDR3 sequences, about 44% of them appearing once. Sequenced input: blood. This sequence was found in a young man in good health.

The DNA of the CDR3 is TGCGCCAGCAGCTATAGGACAGGAAACACAGATACGCAGTATTTT. Amino acid sequence: CASSYRTGNTDTQYF. The rearrangement uses TRBV5-1 and TRBJ2-3; TRBD1 matches at 7 bases. There are 15 residues in the CDR3. Germline CDR1 is SGHRS and CDR2 is YFSETQ. With 3 bases clipped from V and 2 bases from J, the junction kept 6 bases outside the gene matches.